The text below deals with one T cell receptor (beta chain). These data are taken from a study of technical replicates of blood from a few donors. Per the germline V gene, CDR1 is MNHEY and CDR2 is SMNVEV (reference sequence). There are 15 residues in the CDR3. Trimming pared 0 bases from V and 5 bases from J, leaving 10 bases between. Produced via immunoSEQ multiplex PCR; TCRdb's table is partial and in-frame only. There are 70,000 to 85,000 clones in the sample; just under 97% occur only once, and 0.2% to 0.3% lies in the top ten. The specimen sequenced was T cells isolated from PBMCs. This clonotype was sampled from a human donor in good health. The rearrangement links TRBV27 to TRBJ1-4; unclear D gene. CDR3 sequence: CASSLSAYPNEKLFF. The DNA for the CDR3 is TGTGCCAGCAGTTTATCGGCTTACCCAAATGAAAAACTGTTTTTT.